The rows below give T cell receptor beta chains drawn from one sample of a study of early T cells in non-severe SARS-CoV-2 infection. One entry per CDR3 protein, called by TCRdb with MiXCR from the 5' RACE reads. Of 55,000 to 80,000 distinct CDR3 sequences listed, roughly 9% are singletons. Sequences were derived from whole blood, sampled at baseline. Source of these receptors: an adult who was a healthcare worker with PCR-confirmed SARS-CoV-2 infection or an uninfected control (not recorded which). The CDR3 runs from the conserved cysteine through the conserved F or W. A D gene is named only where the DNA matches it firmly. The listing skips clone size in some rows; elsewhere it reads once, few, many or a size class.

>TRBJ1-4|TRBV7-2|-|many
TGTGCCAGCAGCTTAGCGTTGGGGAGAACTAATGAAAAACTGTTTTTT
CASSLALGRTNEKLFF
>TRBJ2-3|TRBV5-1|TRBD1|-
TGCGCCAGCAGCGATCCACAGGGGGCAGGAGATACGCAGTATTTT
CASSDPQGAGDTQYF
>TRBJ2-7|TRBV5-1|-|few
TGCGCCAGCAGCGACGGGTCGTCCTACGAGCAGTACTTC
CASSDGSSYEQYF
>TRBJ1-5|TRBV7-2|-|few
TGTGCCAGCAGCTTATATGGTCGACCCCAGCATTTT
CASSLYGRPQHF
>TRBJ2-1|TRBV4-3|-|many
TGCGCCAGCAGCCAAGTCTGGGGGGCTTACAATGAGCAGTTCTTC
CASSQVWGAYNEQFF
>TRBJ1-6|TRBV12-5|TRBD1|-
TGTGCTAGTGGCATACAGGGGGCAGCGGGATCACCCCTCCACTTT
CASGIQGAAGSPLHF
>TRBJ2-7|TRBV29-1|-|-
TGCAGCGTTGCCGGTGGAGGTAGCTCCTACGAGCAGTACTTC
CSVAGGGSSYEQYF
>TRBJ2-1|TRBV18|-|many
TGTGCCAGTTCGGGTCTCCGAGGGAATGAGCAGTTCTTC
CASSGLRGNEQFF
>TRBJ1-2|TRBV6-5|-|few
TGTGCCAGCAGTTACTCGAACAATAACTATGGCTACACCTTC
CASSYSNNNYGYTF
>TRBJ1-4|TRBV18|-|few
TGTGCCAGCTCCCGGGGGGTCGAAAAACTGTTTTTT
CASSRGVEKLFF
>TRBJ2-7|TRBV18|TRBD2|many
TGTGCCAGCTCACCACAGGCGGGAGGCACCTACGAGCAGTACTTC
CASSPQAGGTYEQYF
>TRBJ2-5|TRBV11-3|TRBD2|-
TGTGCCAGCAGCTCCGGTGGTAGCGGGGACCAAGAGACCCAGTACTTC
CASSSGGSGDQETQYF
>TRBJ2-3|TRBV12-3/TRBV12-4|TRBD2|-
TGTGCCAGCAGTCCGGGACTAGCGGGAGGGCAAGATACGCAGTATTTT
CASSPGLAGGQDTQYF
>TRBJ1-1|TRBV18|-|many
TGTGCCAGCTCACTGTACCGGTTAGCAACAGGGCTTGAAGCTTTCTTT
CASSLYRLATGLEAFF
>TRBJ2-1|TRBV7-6|-|few
TGTGCCAGCAGCGGCCGGGACAACAATGAGCAGTTCTTC
CASSGRDNNEQFF
>TRBJ2-6|TRBV7-9|-|few
TGTGCCAGCAGCACCGCTACTGGACAGGGGGCCAACGTCCTGACTTTC
CASSTATGQGANVLTF
>TRBJ1-1|TRBV20-1|-|many
TGCAGTGCTGTTATGAACACTGAAGCTTTCTTT
CSAVMNTEAFF
>TRBJ2-1|TRBV9|-|few
TGTGCCAGCAGCGTAGGGGACTCCTCGAGCTCCTACAATGAGCAGTTCTTC
CASSVGDSSSSYNEQFF
>TRBJ1-1|TRBV7-2|-|many
TGTGCCAGCACCCCCAGGGTTTGGACTGAAGCTTTCTTT
CASTPRVWTEAFF
>TRBJ2-3|TRBV10-3|TRBD2|few
TGTGCCATCAGTGGCCCGACTAGCAGTACAGATACGCAGTATTTT
CAISGPTSSTDTQYF
>TRBJ2-1|TRBV18|TRBD1|few
TGTGCCAGCTCACTCAGACAGGGCGAGAATGAGCAGTTCTTC
CASSLRQGENEQFF
>TRBJ2-3|TRBV13|TRBD2|-
TGTGCCAGCAGCTTAGACCTAGCGGCAGATACGCAGTATTTT
CASSLDLAADTQYF
>TRBJ1-5|TRBV12-3/TRBV12-4|-|many
TGTGCCAGCAGTGCAGTAACCCAGGGGCAGCCCCAGCATTTT
CASSAVTQGQPQHF
>TRBJ2-1|TRBV7-2|TRBD2|few
TGTGCCAGCAGCTTCAAAATAGGCGGGAGGGCCACTGAGCAGTTCTTC
CASSFKIGGRATEQFF
>TRBJ2-7|TRBV6-1|-|few
TGTGCCAGCAGTGTGAGCCGGGACAGCCTAGCGAACACCTACGAGCAGTACTTC
CASSVSRDSLANTYEQYF
>TRBJ2-1|TRBV11-3|TRBD1|-
TGTACCAGCAGCTTAGGAGGCGGACAGGGGGCGGATGAGCAGTTCTTC
CTSSLGGGQGADEQFF
>TRBJ2-2|TRBV5-6|-|many
TGTGCCAGCAGCCCCTTTTCCGGGGTCACCGGGGAGCTGTTTTTT
CASSPFSGVTGELFF
>TRBJ2-5|TRBV11-2|TRBD2|many
TGTGCCAGCAGCTTAGGAAGCGGGAGGGTCTACCAAGAGACCCAGTACTTC
CASSLGSGRVYQETQYF